This TCR beta chain was profiled in a study of blood T cell repertoires in COVID-19. The ends were cut back, 8 bases at V and 1 base at J, with 9 bases in the middle. In germline, CDR1 is SEHNR, CDR2 FQNEAQ (reference sequence). The CDR3 has 13 residues. Individuals drawn from around 24 US areas were about 18 to 95 years old. Produced via immunoSEQ multiplex PCR; TCRdb's table is partial and in-frame only. In the table there are about half a million clones, about nine tenths of which are singletons. This sequence originates from an older woman who had recovered from COVID-19. V is TRBV7-9 and J is TRBJ1-3, with D possibly TRBD1 on 5 matching bases. The sample consisted of PBMCs or T cells enriched from blood (not recorded which). CDR3 in DNA: TGTGCCAGCTCTGACAGTTCTGGAAACACCATATATTTT. This translates into CASSDSSGNTIYF.